Presented here are 29 T cell receptor beta chains from one specimen sequenced in a study of T cells after yellow fever vaccination. Using its own MiXCR run on the 5' RACE reads, TCRdb lists one record per CDR3 protein. Of a few hundred thousand distinct CDR3 sequences in the sample, about an eighth were seen once. Sequences were derived from CD4+ T cells sorted from PBMCs, sampled 45 days after the yellow fever booster vaccination. These TCRs come from a man aged 25 to 40 who received the YFV17D yellow fever vaccine.

This clonotype was seen more than once but under ten times. This rearrangement joins TRBV3-1 to TRBJ2-1; TRBD2 might be the D (5 bases). The V gene's germline CDR1 is LGHDT and CDR2 YNNKEL (reference sequence). The CDR3 loop spans 14 amino acids. The V gene lost 7 bases and the J gene lost 10 bases, with 20 bases spanning the gap. This chain's CDR3 is CASTPGSAASEQFF. CDR3 bases: TGTGCCAGCACCCCGGGAAGCGCGGCAAGCGAGCAGTTCTTC.

This clonotype came up many times. This rearrangement joins TRBV12-3 or TRBV12-4 to TRBJ2-2; the D is unclear. The CDR3 totals 13 residues. The V gene lost 4 bases and the J gene lost 6 bases, with 9 bases spanning the gap. CDR3 bases: TGTGCCAGCAGTTCAATGTTAGCCGGGGAGCTGTTTTTT. This sequence encodes CASSSMLAGELFF.

This clonotype was seen repeatedly, ten times or more. The chain links TRBV7-9 to TRBJ2-5; a possible D gene is TRBD1 (5 bases). There are 10 residues in the CDR3. Trimming left V 7 bases short and J 5 bases short, with 5 bases between. The germline V gene encodes CDR1 SEHNR and CDR2 FQNEAQ (reference sequence). The CDR3, as DNA: TGTGCCAGCAAGGGGGAGACCCAGTACTTC. This codes for CASKGETQYF.

The table lists this clonotype with a few counts. This rearrangement joins TRBV5-1 to TRBJ2-7; 8 bases map to TRBD2. The CDR3 sequence is 15 residues long. The germline V gene has CDR1 SGHRS and CDR2 YFSETQ. Trimming at V came to 5 bases and at J to 2 bases, leaving 9 bases not matched to a gene. The CDR3: CASRDTSGLTYEQYF. The CDR3 DNA follows: TGCGCCAGCAGGGACACTAGCGGACTTACCTACGAGCAGTACTTC. The whole variable domain, remainder taken from reference TRBV5-1 and TRBJ2-7, is KAGVTQTPRYLIKTRGQQVTLSCSPISGHRSVSWYQQTPGQGLQFLFEYFSETQRNKGNFPGRFSGRQFSNSRSEMNVSTLELGDSALYLCASRDTSGLTYEQYFGPGTRLTVT.

The V and J genes are TRBV24-1 and TRBJ2-1, with 8 nucleotides matching TRBD2. Germline loops: CDR1 KGHDR, CDR2 SFDVKD. The CDR3 length is 15 residues. V gave up 2 bases and J gave up 15 bases; unmatched junction bases: 14. The CDR3 sequence is CATSDSQTGGGDAFF. DNA of the CDR3: TGTGCCACCAGTGATTCCCAAACCGGGGGGGGAGATGCGTTCTTC.

The V and J genes are TRBV20-1 and TRBJ2-2, with 8 bases that match TRBD2. The junction had 4 bases not matched to a gene; V was cut back by 6 bases and J by 4 bases. The germline V gene has CDR1 DFQATT and CDR2 SNEGSKA (reference sequence). This CDR3 region has 13 residues. The CDR3 reads CSARTSSTGELFF. The CDR3 nucleotides are TGCAGTGCGCGGACTAGCAGCACCGGGGAGCTGTTTTTT.

V and J are TRBV20-1 and TRBJ2-5; 8 bases align to TRBD2. Trimming cost V 6 bases and J 1 base; bases outside gene matches: 7. Germline CDR1 is DFQATT and CDR2 is SNEGSKA (reference sequence). The CDR3 loop spans 14 amino acids. CDR3 in amino acids: CSASPGGFQETQYF. The CDR3 bases are TGCAGTGCAAGCCCGGGAGGGTTCCAAGAGACCCAGTACTTC.

The rearrangement uses TRBV7-2 and TRBJ2-5; D is unresolved. The germline CDR1 and CDR2 sequences are SGHTA and FQGNSA. The CDR3 loop spans 14 amino acids. V was cut by 1 base and J by 3 bases, with 9 bases left in between. Written as DNA, the CDR3 is TGTGCCAGCAGCTTAGGGAGTCGGGAAGAGACCCAGTACTTC. Amino acid sequence: CASSLGSREETQYF.

The sample holds a few counts of this clonotype. The chain uses TRBV27 and TRBJ1-1; unclear D gene. The germline gives CDR1 MNHEY, CDR2 SMNVEV (reference sequence). The CDR3 is made up of 14 amino acids. Trimming took off 3 bases at V and 1 base at J, with 9 bases between the two ends. DNA for the CDR3: TGTGCCAGCAGTTTCCAATCGGGGAACACTGAAGCTTTCTTT. Amino acid sequence: CASSFQSGNTEAFF.

This clonotype was recorded a few times. V is TRBV20-1 and J is TRBJ2-3, with D possibly being TRBD1 or TRBD2 (6 bases each). V was clipped by 7 bases and J by 6 bases, with 14 bases between them. The CDR3 loop spans 12 amino acids. Germline CDR1 reads DFQATT; CDR2 reads SNEGSKA (reference sequence). Here the CDR3 DNA reads TGCAGTGTGGCGGAAGGGGGGGATACGCAGTATTTT. As protein: CSVAEGGDTQYF.

The chain has TRBV20-1 and TRBJ2-2; TRBD1 is a possible D gene (5 bases). Germline V gives CDR1 DFQATT, CDR2 SNEGSKA (reference sequence). V lost 1 base and J 4 bases, leaving 13 bases between the germline ends. This CDR3 is 15 amino acids long. This chain's CDR3 is CSARVPGQGTGELFF. CDR3 bases: TGCAGTGCTAGAGTACCCGGGCAGGGCACCGGGGAGCTGTTTTTT.

The J gene is TRBJ2-3, the V gene TRBV7-9, with D perhaps matching TRBD2 (5 bases). V was trimmed by 4 bases and J by 4 bases, leaving 12 bases between them. The germline CDR1 and CDR2 sequences are SEHNR and FQNEAQ (reference sequence). The CDR3 has 14 amino acids. CDR3 amino acids: CASSSLARADTQYF. CDR3 DNA sequence: TGTGCCAGCAGCTCTCTAGCCCGCGCAGATACGCAGTATTTT.

Points on this clonotype: The CDR3 ends on some other residue instead of the conserved phenylalanine or tryptophan, so this is likely a read error. This chain joins TRBV7-2 and TRBJ1-6, with TRBD1 as a possible D gene (5 bases). Germline loops: CDR1 SGHTA, CDR2 FQGNSA. There are 15 residues in the CDR3. The V end lost 1 base, the J end lost 11 bases, and 15 bases lay between the germline ends. CDR3 in amino acids: CASSLVLSGGTPLHY. CDR3 DNA sequence: TGTGCCAGCAGCTTAGTCCTCTCTGGGGGGACACCCCTCCACTAT.

The gene calls are TRBV6-2 or TRBV6-3 and TRBJ2-1, with D unresolved. Germline-derived CDR1 and CDR2 are MNHEY and SVGEGT. V was clipped by 6 bases and J by 2 bases, with 20 bases between them. The CDR3 totals 17 residues. CDR3 region: CASRDLQQSWAYNEQFF. In nucleotides, the CDR3 is TGTGCCAGCAGAGACCTCCAACAGTCCTGGGCCTACAATGAGCAGTTCTTC.

The chain links TRBV7-8 to TRBJ2-1, with D possibly being TRBD2 (5 bases). Germline CDR1 reads SGHVS; CDR2 reads FQNEAQ. There are 14 residues in the CDR3. Trimming took off 1 base at V and 11 bases at J, with 15 bases between the two ends. Here the CDR3 reads CASSLERARNKQFF. The CDR3 DNA sequence: TGTGCCAGCAGCTTAGAGAGGGCTAGAAATAAGCAGTTCTTC.

This clonotype was detected a few times. The chain links TRBV20-1 to TRBJ1-4; D might be TRBD1 (5 bases). The CDR3 runs 12 residues. Germline lookup yields CDR1 DFQATT and CDR2 SNEGSKA (reference sequence). Trimming pared 6 bases from V and 6 bases from J, leaving 11 bases between. CDR3 residues: CSATEGHEKLFF. CDR3 coding DNA: TGCAGTGCGACCGAGGGACATGAAAAACTGTTTTTT.

This clonotype was recorded a few times. V and J are TRBV7-2 and TRBJ2-3, with 9 nucleotides matching TRBD2. The CDR3 contains 15 residues. Germline-derived CDR1 and CDR2 are SGHTA and FQGNSA. J gave up 6 bases and V 5 bases, and 9 bases lay outside the gene matches. The CDR3 loop reads CASSEFFSGGDTQYF. In nucleotides, the CDR3 is TGTGCCAGCAGCGAGTTTTTTAGCGGGGGCGATACGCAGTATTTT.

This clonotype was detected ten times or more. This sequence joins TRBV20-1 and TRBJ2-3, with TRBD1 matching over 8 bases. The V and J ends lost 7 bases and 1 base, in that order; junction bases with no gene match: 7. Per the germline V gene, CDR1 is DFQATT and CDR2 is SNEGSKA (reference sequence). This CDR3 has 14 amino acids. CDR3 protein: CSVDIRGRTDTQYF. CDR3 coding DNA: TGCAGTGTCGATATCAGGGGGCGCACAGATACGCAGTATTTT.

This clonotype has only a few counts. CDR3 protein: CASSIWTSGNTGELFF. The CDR3, as DNA: TGCGCCAGCAGCATCTGGACTAGCGGGAACACCGGGGAGCTGTTTTTT. The gene calls are TRBV5-1 and TRBJ2-2; 10 nucleotides line up with TRBD2. V was clipped by 4 bases and J by 1 base; unmatched bases: 4. Germline V gene lookup returns CDR1 SGHRS and CDR2 YFSETQ. CDR3 length: 16 residues.

This clonotype came up a few times. This chain links TRBV7-2 with TRBJ1-2; D ambiguous. The CDR3 length is 12 residues. Germline V CDR1 and CDR2: SGHTA, FQGNSA. Trimming removed 1 base from V and 2 bases from J, with 2 bases in between. This chain's CDR3 is CASSLVNYGYTF. Here the CDR3 DNA reads TGTGCCAGCAGCTTAGTGAACTATGGCTACACCTTC.

This clonotype was seen a few times. V and J are TRBV30 and TRBJ2-1; 7 nucleotides line up with TRBD1. The germline CDR1 and CDR2 sequences are GTSNPN and SVGIG (reference sequence). The CDR3 totals 12 residues. Losses at the gene ends were 0 bases for V and 9 bases for J; bases not matched to a gene: 2. The CDR3 protein is CAWSVRGREQFF. The CDR3, as DNA: TGTGCCTGGAGTGTAAGGGGGCGTGAGCAGTTCTTC.

This chain uses TRBV6-5 with TRBJ2-1; weak D call: TRBD2 (5 bases). Germline-derived CDR1 and CDR2 are MNHEY and SVGAGI. The V end lost 2 bases, the J end lost 2 bases, and 10 bases lay between the germline ends. There are 15 residues in the CDR3. The chain's CDR3 is CASSYGGLPYNEQFF. As DNA, the CDR3 is TGTGCCAGCAGTTACGGCGGGCTCCCCTACAATGAGCAGTTCTTC.

This chain joins TRBV6-4 and TRBJ2-1, with a weak D call TRBD1 (6 bases). V was clipped by 0 bases and J by 5 bases, with 8 bases between them. The germline gives CDR1 MRHNA, CDR2 SNTAGT. This CDR3 has 14 residues. The CDR3 DNA reads as TGTGCCAGCAGTGACTCAGGGGGTGACAATGAGCAGTTCTTC. It encodes CASSDSGGDNEQFF.

The chain recombines TRBV25-1 with TRBJ2-3; possible D gene TRBD1, 7 bases. The germline CDR1 and CDR2 sequences are MGHDK and SYGVNS. The CDR3 is made up of 16 amino acids. V was shortened by 7 bases and J by 4 bases, with 21 bases between the two germline ends. The CDR3 is CASTLGRGDGADTQYF. CDR3 sequence (DNA): TGTGCCAGCACCTTGGGCAGGGGGGACGGTGCAGATACGCAGTATTTT.

This clonotype appeared many times. V is TRBV7-9 and J is TRBJ2-2; perhaps TRBD2 as D (7 bases). The germline V gene encodes CDR1 SEHNR and CDR2 FQNEAQ (reference sequence). V was cut by 4 bases and J by 5 bases, with 14 bases left in between. The CDR3 has 15 amino acids. The CDR3 loop is CASSSGGGWTGELFF. CDR3 bases: TGTGCCAGCAGCTCAGGCGGGGGCTGGACCGGGGAGCTGTTTTTT.

The sample holds a few counts of this clonotype. The chain links TRBV12-3 or TRBV12-4 to TRBJ2-3, with 9 bases matching TRBD2. The CDR3 extends over 15 amino acids. The junction had 4 bases not matched to a gene; V was cut back by 6 bases and J by 0 bases. The CDR3 region has the DNA TGTGCCAGCAGGCTGACTAGCGGAAGCACAGATACGCAGTATTTT. Its protein is CASRLTSGSTDTQYF.

V and J are TRBV5-1 and TRBJ2-1; D unclear. CDR3 length: 19 residues. Trimming shortened V by 0 bases and J by 4 bases, and 23 bases separated the two germline ends. Germline V gene sequence: CDR1 SGHRS, CDR2 YFSETQ. The CDR3 loop reads CASSLALAPGRNPYNEQFF. For the CDR3, the DNA is TGCGCCAGCAGCTTGGCACTTGCCCCTGGCCGTAACCCTTACAATGAGCAGTTCTTC. Together with reference TRBV5-1 and TRBJ2-1, the CDR3 gives the full variable domain: KAGVTQTPRYLIKTRGQQVTLSCSPISGHRSVSWYQQTPGQGLQFLFEYFSETQRNKGNFPGRFSGRQFSNSRSEMNVSTLELGDSALYLCASSLALAPGRNPYNEQFFGPGTRLTVL.

This clonotype was seen more than once but under ten times. The chain links TRBV6-2 or TRBV6-3 to TRBJ1-1; 11 bases are a match to TRBD1. The CDR3 is made up of 13 amino acids. The J segment lost 10 bases and the V segment lost 4 bases, leaving 5 bases of the junction unmatched. Germline CDR1 is MNHEY and CDR2 is SVGEGT. CDR3 bases: TGTGCCAGCAGTTCCCGGGACAGGGGGATAGCTTTCTTT. Encoded protein: CASSSRDRGIAFF.

This clonotype was found a few times. The chain links TRBV7-2 to TRBJ1-1; 8 positions match TRBD1. The V and J ends lost 4 bases and 10 bases, in that order; junction bases with no gene match: 8. This CDR3 is built from 13 residues. The germline CDR1 and CDR2 sequences are SGHTA and FQGNSA. CDR3 loop: CASSSYTDRGAFF. The CDR3, as DNA: TGTGCCAGCAGCTCCTACACCGACAGGGGAGCTTTCTTT. The full variable domain, rest sourced from reference TRBV7-2 and TRBJ1-1, is GAGVSQSPSNKVTEKGKDVELRCDPISGHTALYWYRQSLGQGLEFLIYFQGNSAPDKSGLPSDRFSAERTGGSVSTLTIQRTQQEDSAVYLCASSSYTDRGAFFGQGTRLTVV.